A single T cell receptor (beta chain) is shown here with its context. Its antigen is not identified. Selection required adequate fresh-frozen tumor tissue plus more than two years' survival data. PBMC were collected before vaccination, two weeks after the third vaccination, and at progression. Only in-frame clones appear in the TCRdb table, and some are missing; sequencing was by immunoSEQ multiplex PCR. The data show over 55,000 clones, 80% to 85% seen once. The V end lost 5 bases, the J end lost 7 bases, and 14 bases lay between the germline ends. The CDR3 is 13 residues long. Germline V lookup: CDR1 SQVTM, CDR2 ANQGSEA. This record belongs to a study of glioma-infiltrating T cells after dendritic cell vaccination. Looking at the study overall: Glioblastoma patients came from Phase I and II dendritic cell vaccination trials. Points from the study as a whole: Higher pretreatment TIL content predicted longer progression-free time and survival.

The specimen was blood, collected before dendritic cell vaccination. The TCR originated in a human donor with glioblastoma. The V gene is TRBV29-1, the J gene TRBJ1-4; D may be TRBD1 (5 bases). The CDR3 reads CSVLREGAEKLFF. CDR3 nucleotides: TGCAGCGTTCTGCGGGAAGGGGCTGAAAAACTGTTTTTT.